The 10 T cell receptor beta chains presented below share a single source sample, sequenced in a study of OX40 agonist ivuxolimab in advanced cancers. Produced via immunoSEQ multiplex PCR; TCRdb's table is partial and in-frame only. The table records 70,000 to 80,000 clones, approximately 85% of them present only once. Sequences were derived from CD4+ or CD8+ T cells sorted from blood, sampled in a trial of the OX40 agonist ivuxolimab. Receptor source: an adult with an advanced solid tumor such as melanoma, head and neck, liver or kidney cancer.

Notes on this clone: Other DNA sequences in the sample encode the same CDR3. CDR3 in DNA: TGCGCCAGCAGCTTGGCTGGACAGGGGTCTACAGATACGCAGTATTTT. Protein product: CASSLAGQGSTDTQYF. The chain joins TRBV5-1 to TRBJ2-3; TRBD1 agrees at 9 bases. Germline lookup yields CDR1 SGHRS and CDR2 YFSETQ. The CDR3 is 16 residues long. With 0 bases clipped from V and 3 bases from J, the junction kept 5 bases outside the gene matches.

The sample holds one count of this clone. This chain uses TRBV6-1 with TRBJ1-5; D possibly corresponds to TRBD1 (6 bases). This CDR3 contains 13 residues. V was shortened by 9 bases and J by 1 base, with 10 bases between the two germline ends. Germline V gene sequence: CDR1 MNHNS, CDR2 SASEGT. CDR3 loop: CASSQGSNQPQHF. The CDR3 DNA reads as TGTGCCAGTTCACAGGGAAGCAATCAGCCCCAGCATTTT.

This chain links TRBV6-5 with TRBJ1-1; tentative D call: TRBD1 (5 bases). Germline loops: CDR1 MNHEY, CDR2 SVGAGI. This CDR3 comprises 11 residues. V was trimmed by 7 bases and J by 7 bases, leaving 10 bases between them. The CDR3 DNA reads TGTGCCAGCACCCAGGGATATGAAGCTTTCTTT. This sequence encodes CASTQGYEAFF.

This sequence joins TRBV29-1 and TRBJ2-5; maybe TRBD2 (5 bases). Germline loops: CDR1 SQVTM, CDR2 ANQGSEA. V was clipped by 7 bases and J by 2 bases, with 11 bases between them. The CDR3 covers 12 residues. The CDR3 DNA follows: TGCAGCGGCGGACTGTTACAAGAGACCCAGTACTTC. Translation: CSGGLLQETQYF.

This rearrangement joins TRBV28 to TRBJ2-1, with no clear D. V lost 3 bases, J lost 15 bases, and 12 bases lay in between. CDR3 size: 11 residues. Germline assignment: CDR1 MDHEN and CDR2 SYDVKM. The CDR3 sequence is CASSFDALRFF. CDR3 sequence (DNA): TGTGCCAGCAGTTTTGATGCTTTACGGTTCTTC.

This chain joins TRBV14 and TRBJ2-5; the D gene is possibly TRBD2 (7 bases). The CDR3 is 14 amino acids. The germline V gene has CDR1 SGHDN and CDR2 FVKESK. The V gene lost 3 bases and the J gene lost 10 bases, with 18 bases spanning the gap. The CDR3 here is CASSHVGGPRGQYF. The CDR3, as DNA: TGTGCCAGCAGCCACGTGGGGGGGCCCCGGGGCCAGTACTTC.

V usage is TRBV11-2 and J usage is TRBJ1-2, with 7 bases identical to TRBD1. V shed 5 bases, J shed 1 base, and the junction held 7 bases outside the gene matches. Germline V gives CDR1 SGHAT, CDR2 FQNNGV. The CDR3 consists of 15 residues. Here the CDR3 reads CASSLGQVNNYGYTF. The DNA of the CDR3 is TGTGCCAGCAGCCTAGGACAGGTCAATAACTATGGCTACACCTTC. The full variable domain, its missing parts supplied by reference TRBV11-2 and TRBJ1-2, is EAGVAQSPRYKIIEKRQSVAFWCNPISGHATLYWYQQILGQGPKLLIQFQNNGVVDDSQLPKDRFSAERLKGVDSTLKIQPAKLEDSAVYLCASSLGQVNNYGYTFGSGTRLTVV.

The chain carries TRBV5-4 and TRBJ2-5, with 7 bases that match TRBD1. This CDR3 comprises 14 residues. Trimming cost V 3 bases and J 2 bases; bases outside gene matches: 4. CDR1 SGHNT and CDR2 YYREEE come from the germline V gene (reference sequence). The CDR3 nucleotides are TGTGCCAGCAGCTCGACAGGGATTCAAGAGACCCAGTACTTC. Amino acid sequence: CASSSTGIQETQYF.

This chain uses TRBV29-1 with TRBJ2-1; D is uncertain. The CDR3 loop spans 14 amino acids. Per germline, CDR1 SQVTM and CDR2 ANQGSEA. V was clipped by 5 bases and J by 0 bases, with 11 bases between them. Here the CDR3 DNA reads TGCAGCGTTAAGGGTGGCAGCTCCTACAATGAGCAGTTCTTC. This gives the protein CSVKGGSSYNEQFF.

The CDR3 region is CSVEVLSGNTIYF. In nucleotides, the CDR3 is TGCAGCGTTGAAGTACTCTCTGGAAACACCATATATTTT. The chain employs TRBV29-1 and TRBJ1-3, with no clear D. Per germline, CDR1 SQVTM and CDR2 ANQGSEA. The V and J ends lost 1 base and 0 bases respectively, with 4 bases between them. This CDR3 contains 13 residues.